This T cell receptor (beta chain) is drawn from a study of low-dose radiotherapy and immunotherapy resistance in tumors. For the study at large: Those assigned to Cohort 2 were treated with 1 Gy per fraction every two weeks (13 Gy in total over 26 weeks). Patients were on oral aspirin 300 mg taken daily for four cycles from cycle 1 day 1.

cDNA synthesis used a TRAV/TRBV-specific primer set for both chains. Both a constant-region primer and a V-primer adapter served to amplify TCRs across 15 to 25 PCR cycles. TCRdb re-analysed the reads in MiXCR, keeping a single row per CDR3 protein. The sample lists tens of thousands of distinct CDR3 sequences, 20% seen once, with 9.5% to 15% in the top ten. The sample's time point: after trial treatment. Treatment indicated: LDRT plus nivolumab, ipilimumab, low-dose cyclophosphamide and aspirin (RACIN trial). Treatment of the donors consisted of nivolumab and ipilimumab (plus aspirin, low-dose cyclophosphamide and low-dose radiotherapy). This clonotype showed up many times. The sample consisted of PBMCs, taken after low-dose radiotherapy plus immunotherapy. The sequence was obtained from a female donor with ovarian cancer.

The CDR3 loop is CSVVTGGALGELFF. CDR3 DNA: TGCAGCGTTGTTACAGGGGGCGCGTTGGGGGAGCTGTTTTTT. This rearrangement joins TRBV29-1 to TRBJ2-2; 9 positions match TRBD1. Germline CDR1 reads SQVTM; CDR2 reads ANQGSEA. V dropped 4 bases and J dropped 8; count of bases not matched to a gene: 8. CDR3 length equals 14 residues.